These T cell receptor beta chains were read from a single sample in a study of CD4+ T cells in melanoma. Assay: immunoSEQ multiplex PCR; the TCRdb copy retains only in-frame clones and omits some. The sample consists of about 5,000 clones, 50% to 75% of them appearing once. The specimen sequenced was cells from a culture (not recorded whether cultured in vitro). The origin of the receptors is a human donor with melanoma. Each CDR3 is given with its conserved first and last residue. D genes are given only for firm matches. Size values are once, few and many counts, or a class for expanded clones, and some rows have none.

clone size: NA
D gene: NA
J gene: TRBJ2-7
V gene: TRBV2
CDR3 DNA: TGTGCCAGCAAGGTCCTCTCCTACGAGCAGTACTTC
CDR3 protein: CASKVLSYEQYF

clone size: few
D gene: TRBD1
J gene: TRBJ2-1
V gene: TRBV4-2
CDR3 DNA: TGTGCCAGCAGCCAAGGGGCTGGACAGGCGTACAATGAGCAGTTCTTC
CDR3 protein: CASSQGAGQAYNEQFF

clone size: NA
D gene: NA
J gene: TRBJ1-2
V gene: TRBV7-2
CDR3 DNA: TGTGCCAGCAGCTTAGAAGGCAGGTACTCGGGTGGCTACACCTTC
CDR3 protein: CASSLEGRYSGGYTF

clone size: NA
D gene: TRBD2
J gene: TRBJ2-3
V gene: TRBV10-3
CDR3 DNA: TGTGCCATCAGTGAGTCCGACCCGGGGTTAGCGGGGTCTAACACAGATACGCAGTATTTT
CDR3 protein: CAISESDPGLAGSNTDTQYF

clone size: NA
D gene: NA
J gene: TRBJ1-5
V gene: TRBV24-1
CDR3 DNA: TGTGCCACCGGTTCCCATCAGCCCCAGCATTTT
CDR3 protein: CATGSHQPQHF

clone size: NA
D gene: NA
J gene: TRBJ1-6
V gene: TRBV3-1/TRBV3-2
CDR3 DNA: TGTGCCAGCAGCCAGTCGGGCCCCTCGATGGGTTCACCCCTCCACTTT
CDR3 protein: CASSQSGPSMGSPLHF

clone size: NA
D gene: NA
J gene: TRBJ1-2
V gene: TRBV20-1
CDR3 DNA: TGCAGTGCTATCCAAAACTATGGCTACACCTTC
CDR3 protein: CSAIQNYGYTF

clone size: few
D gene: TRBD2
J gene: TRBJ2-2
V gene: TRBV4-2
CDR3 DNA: TGTGCCAGCAGCCCCCTAGCGGGGGGTAAAACCGGGGAGCTGTTTTTT
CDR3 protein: CASSPLAGGKTGELFF

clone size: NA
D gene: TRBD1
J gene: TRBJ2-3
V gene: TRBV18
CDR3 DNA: TGTGCCAGCTCAAAAGGACAGGGCACAGATACGCAGTATTTT
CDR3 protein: CASSKGQGTDTQYF

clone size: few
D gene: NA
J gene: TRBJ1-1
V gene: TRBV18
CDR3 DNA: TGTGCCAGCATCACCGGAAAGGGGAACACTGAAGCTTTCTTT
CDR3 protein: CASITGKGNTEAFF

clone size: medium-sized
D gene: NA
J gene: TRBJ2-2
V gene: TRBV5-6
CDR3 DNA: TGTGCCAGCAGCTTGTACAACAGACAAGTTAACACCGGGGAGCTGTTTTTT
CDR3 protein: CASSLYNRQVNTGELFF

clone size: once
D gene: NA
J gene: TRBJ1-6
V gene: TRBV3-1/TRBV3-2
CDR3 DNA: TGTGCCAGCAGCCAGGGAGTAAGGGAGAATTCACCCCTCCACTTT
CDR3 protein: CASSQGVRENSPLHF

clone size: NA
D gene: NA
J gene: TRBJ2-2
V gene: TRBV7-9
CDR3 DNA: TGTGCCAGCAGCTCCCTCAACTACAGGGGAGGCGGGGAGCTGTTTTTT
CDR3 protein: CASSSLNYRGGGELFF

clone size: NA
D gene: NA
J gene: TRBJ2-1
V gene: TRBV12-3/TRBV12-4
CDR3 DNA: TGTGCCAGCAGTTACTACAATGAGCAGTTCTTC
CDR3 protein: CASSYYNEQFF

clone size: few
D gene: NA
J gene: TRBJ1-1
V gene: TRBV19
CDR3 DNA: TGTGCCAGTAGGATTTCAGGATTGCGGACTGAAGCTTTCTTT
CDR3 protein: CASRISGLRTEAFF

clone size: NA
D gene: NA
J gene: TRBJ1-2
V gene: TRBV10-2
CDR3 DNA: TGCGCCAGCAGGGAATGGACGGAGGGCTACACCTTC
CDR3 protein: CASREWTEGYTF

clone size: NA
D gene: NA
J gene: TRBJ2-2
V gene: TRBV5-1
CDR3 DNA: TGCGCCAGCAGCTCGACCCCGGTGACCGGGGAGCTGTTTTTT
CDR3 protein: CASSSTPVTGELFF

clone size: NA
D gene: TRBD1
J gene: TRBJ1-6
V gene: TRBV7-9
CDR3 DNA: TGTGCCAGCAGCTTAGAGGGGACAGGGGGAAATTCACCCCTCCACTTT
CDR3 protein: CASSLEGTGGNSPLHF

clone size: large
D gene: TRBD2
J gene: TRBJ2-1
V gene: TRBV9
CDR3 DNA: TGTGCCAGCAGCGCCGGGGAGGGGCGTCTCTACAATGAGCAGTTCTTC
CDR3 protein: CASSAGEGRLYNEQFF

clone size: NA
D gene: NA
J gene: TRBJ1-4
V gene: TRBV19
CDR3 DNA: TGTGCCAGTACTGACCGGGGAAAACTGTTTTTT
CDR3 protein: CASTDRGKLFF

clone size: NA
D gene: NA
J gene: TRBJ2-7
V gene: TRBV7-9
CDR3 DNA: TGTGCCAGCAGCTTAGTTTACGAGCAGTACTTC
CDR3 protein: CASSLVYEQYF

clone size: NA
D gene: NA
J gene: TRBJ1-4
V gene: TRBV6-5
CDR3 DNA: TGTGCCAGCAGTTACTGGAAAGAAAAACTGTTTTTT
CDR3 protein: CASSYWKEKLFF

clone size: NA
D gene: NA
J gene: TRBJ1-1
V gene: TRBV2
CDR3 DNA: TGTGCCAGCAGTGTCGACAGGGAAGCTTTCTTT
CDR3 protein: CASSVDREAFF

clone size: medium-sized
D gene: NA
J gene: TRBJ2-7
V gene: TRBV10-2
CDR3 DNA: TGCGCCAGCAAGGTCGGGGGATTGGACGAGCAGTACTTC
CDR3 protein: CASKVGGLDEQYF

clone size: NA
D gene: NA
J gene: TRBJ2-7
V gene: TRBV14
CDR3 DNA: TGTGCCAGCAGCCAAGATCGTTCGGGAGCCTACGAGCAGTACTTC
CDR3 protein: CASSQDRSGAYEQYF

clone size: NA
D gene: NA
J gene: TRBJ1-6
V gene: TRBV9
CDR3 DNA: TGTGCCAGCAGCCCAAGGACAGAGGCCGCACCCCTCCACTTT
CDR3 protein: CASSPRTEAAPLHF

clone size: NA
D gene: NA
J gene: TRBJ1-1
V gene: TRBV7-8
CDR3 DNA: TGTGCCAGCAGCTTAGCGCAGACAGAAGCTTTCTTT
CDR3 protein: CASSLAQTEAFF

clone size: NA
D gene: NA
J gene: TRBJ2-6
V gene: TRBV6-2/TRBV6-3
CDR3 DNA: TGTGCCAGCAGTTACTGGGGGGTCTCAGCAGGGGCCAACGTCCTGACTTTC
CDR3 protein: CASSYWGVSAGANVLTF

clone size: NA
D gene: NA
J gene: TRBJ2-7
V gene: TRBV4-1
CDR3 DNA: TGCGCCAGCAGCGATGGTACGCACGAGCAGTACTTC
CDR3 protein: CASSDGTHEQYF

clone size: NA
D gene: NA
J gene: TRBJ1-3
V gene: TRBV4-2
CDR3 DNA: TGTGCCAGCAGCCAAGAAACCCAAACTGGAAACACCATATATTTT
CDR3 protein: CASSQETQTGNTIYF

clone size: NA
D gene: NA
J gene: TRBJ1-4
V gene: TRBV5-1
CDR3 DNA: TGCGCCAGCCGGACAGAAGGCAGTGAAAAACTGTTTTTT
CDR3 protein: CASRTEGSEKLFF

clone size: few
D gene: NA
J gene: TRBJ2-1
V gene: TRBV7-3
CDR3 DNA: TGTGCCAGCAGCCCCCCATCCCTTAATGAGCAGTTCTTC
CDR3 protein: CASSPPSLNEQFF

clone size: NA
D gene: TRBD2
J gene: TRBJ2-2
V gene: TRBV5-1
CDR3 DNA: TGCGCCAGCAGCGGACTAGCGGGGGGCATCATCGGGGAGCTGTTTTTT
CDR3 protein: CASSGLAGGIIGELFF

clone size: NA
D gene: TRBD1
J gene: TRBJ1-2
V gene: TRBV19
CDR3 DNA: TGTGCCAGTAGCACCGACAGGGGGTTGTCTGGCTACACCTTC
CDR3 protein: CASSTDRGLSGYTF

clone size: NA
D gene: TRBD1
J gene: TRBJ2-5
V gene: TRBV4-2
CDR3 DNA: TGTGCCAGCAGCAGACGGGACAGGGGAGAGGAGACCCAGTACTTC
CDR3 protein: CASSRRDRGEETQYF

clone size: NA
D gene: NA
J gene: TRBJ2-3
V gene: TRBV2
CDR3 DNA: TGTGCCAGCAGTAGGGACACCAAAAATACGCAGTATTTT
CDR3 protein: CASSRDTKNTQYF

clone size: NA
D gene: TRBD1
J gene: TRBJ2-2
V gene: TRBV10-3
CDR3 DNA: TGTGCCATCAGTGACTTACAGGGGACCGGGGAGCTGTTTTTT
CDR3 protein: CAISDLQGTGELFF

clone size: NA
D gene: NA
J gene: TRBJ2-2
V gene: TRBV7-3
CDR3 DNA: TGTGCCAGCAGCTTAACGATCGTGACCGGGGAGCTGTTTTTT
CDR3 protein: CASSLTIVTGELFF

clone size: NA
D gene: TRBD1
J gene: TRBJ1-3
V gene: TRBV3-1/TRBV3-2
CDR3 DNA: TGTGCCAGCAGCCAAGACCTTAGACAGGGCTCTGGAAACACCATATATTTT
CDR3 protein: CASSQDLRQGSGNTIYF